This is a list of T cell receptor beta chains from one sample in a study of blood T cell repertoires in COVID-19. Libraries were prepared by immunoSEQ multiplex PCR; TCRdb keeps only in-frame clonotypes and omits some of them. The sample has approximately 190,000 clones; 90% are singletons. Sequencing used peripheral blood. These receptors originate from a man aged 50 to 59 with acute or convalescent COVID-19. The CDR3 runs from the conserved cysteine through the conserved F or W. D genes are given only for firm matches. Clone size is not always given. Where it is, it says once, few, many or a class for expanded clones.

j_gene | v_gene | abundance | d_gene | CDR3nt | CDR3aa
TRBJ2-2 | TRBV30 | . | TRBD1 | TGTGCCTGGAGCCTACAGGGGACCGGGGAGCTGTTTTTT | CAWSLQGTGELFF
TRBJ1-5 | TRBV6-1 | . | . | TGTGCCAGCAGTGAAGATGTCAGGCAGCATTATAGCAATCAGCCCCAGCATTTT | CASSEDVRQHYSNQPQHF
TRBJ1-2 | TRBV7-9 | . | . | TGTGCCAGCAGCCTGGAGGTGATCACCTATGGCTACACCTTC | CASSLEVITYGYTF
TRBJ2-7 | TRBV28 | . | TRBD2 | TGTGCCAGCAGTTTAGGGGGGGGAAAACCCTACGAGCAGTACTTC | CASSLGGGKPYEQYF
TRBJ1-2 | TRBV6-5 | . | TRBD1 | TGTGCCAGCAGCAACCGGGACAGGGACGGCTACACCTTC | CASSNRDRDGYTF
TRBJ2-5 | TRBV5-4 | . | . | TGTGCCAGCAGCCCTGAGGTCTCTAGCCAAGAGACCCAGTACTTC | CASSPEVSSQETQYF
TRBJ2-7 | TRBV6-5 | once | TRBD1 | TGTGCCAGCAGTCCGGTTAGCAGGGGGCGCGACGAGCAGTACTTC | CASSPVSRGRDEQYF
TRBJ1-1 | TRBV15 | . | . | TGTGCCACCGGACTCGGGGGGGAAGTCACTGAAGCTTTCTTT | CATGLGGEVTEAFF
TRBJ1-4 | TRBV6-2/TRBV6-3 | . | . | TGTGCCAGCAGTTACGAAGCTCGAACTAATGAAAAACTGTTTTTT | CASSYEARTNEKLFF
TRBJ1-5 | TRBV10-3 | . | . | TGTGCCATCAGTGAGGGGCAGGGTAGCAATCAGCCCCAGCATTTT | CAISEGQGSNQPQHF
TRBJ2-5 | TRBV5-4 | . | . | TGTGCCAGCAGGCTTAACAGGGAAGAGACCCAGTACTTC | CASRLNREETQYF
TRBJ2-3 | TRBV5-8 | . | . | TGTGCCAGCAGCCCGAGAAGCTCAGATACGCAGTATTTT | CASSPRSSDTQYF
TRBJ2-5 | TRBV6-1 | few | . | TGTGCCAGCAGTGAAGGTCCGGGAGAGACCCAGTACTTC | CASSEGPGETQYF
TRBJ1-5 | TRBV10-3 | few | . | TGTGCCATCAGTGAGGGTGTACAGGGCAATCAGCCCCAGCATTTT | CAISEGVQGNQPQHF
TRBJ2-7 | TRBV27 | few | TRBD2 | TGTGCCAGCAGTCTTGGGACTAGCGGACTGTACGAGCAGTACTTC | CASSLGTSGLYEQYF
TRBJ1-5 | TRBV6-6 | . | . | TGTGCCAGCAGTTTCGACATTAATCAGCCCCAGCATTTT | CASSFDINQPQHF
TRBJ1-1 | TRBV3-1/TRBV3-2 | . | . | TGTGCCAGCAGCCAAGGCAGGGTTACTGAAGCTTTCTTT | CASSQGRVTEAFF
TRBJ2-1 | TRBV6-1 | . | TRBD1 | TGTGCCAGCAGTGAGGGTCGGACAGGGCGCAATGAGCAGTTCTTC | CASSEGRTGRNEQFF
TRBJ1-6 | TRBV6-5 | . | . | TGTGCCAGCAGTTACCAAGGGGAAGCGAGTTCACCCCTCCACTTT | CASSYQGEASSPLHF
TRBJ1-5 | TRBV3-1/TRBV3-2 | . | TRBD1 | TGTGCCAGCAGCCCGGGAGACAGGGACCTCGGGCAGCCCCAGCATTTT | CASSPGDRDLGQPQHF
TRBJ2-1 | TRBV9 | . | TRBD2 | TGTGCCAGCAGCCCAGAGGGGTTAGCGGGAGCCCCGAGCTCCTACAATGAGCAGTTCTTC | CASSPEGLAGAPSSYNEQFF
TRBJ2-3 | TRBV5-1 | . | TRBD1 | TGCGCCAGCAGCCCTGGACAGGGAAGCACAGATACGCAGTATTTT | CASSPGQGSTDTQYF
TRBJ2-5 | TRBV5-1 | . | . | TGCGCCAGCAGCTTGGCGGAGACCCAGTACTTC | CASSLAETQYF
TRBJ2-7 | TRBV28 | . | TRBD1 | TGTGCCAGCAGTTTATTGTCAGGGGGAGTTGGGGGTCCGCAACGGTTC | CASSLLSGGVGGPQRF
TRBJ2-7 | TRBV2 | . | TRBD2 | TGTGCCAGCAGTGAGCGGGAGGTAGGGGAGCAGTACTTC | CASSEREVGEQYF
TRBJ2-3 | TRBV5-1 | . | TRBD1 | TGCGCCAGCAGCTTGGGGTACGGGACAGGGGGCGCAGATACGCAGTATTTT | CASSLGYGTGGADTQYF
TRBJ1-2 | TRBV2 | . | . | TGTGCCAGCAGTGACAGCTATGGCTACACCTTC | CASSDSYGYTF
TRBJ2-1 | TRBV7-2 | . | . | TGTGCCAGCAGCTTAACCTCTAACGACAATGAGCAGTTCTTC | CASSLTSNDNEQFF
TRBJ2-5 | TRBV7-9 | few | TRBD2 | TGTGCCAGCAGCTTAGGTCCAGCGGGAGGGCAAGAGACCCAGTACTTC | CASSLGPAGGQETQYF
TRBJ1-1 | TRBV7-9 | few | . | TGTGCCAGCAGCTTACAGGGAATGAACACTGAAGCTTTCTTT | CASSLQGMNTEAFF
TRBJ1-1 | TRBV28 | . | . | TGTGCCAGCAGTTTATTTGGGACAAGGAGTCGGTTCACTGAAGCTTTCTTT | CASSLFGTRSRFTEAFF
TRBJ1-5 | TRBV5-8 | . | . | TGTGCCAGCAGCTTGATCGATCAGCCCCAGCATTTT | CASSLIDQPQHF
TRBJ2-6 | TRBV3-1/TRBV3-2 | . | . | TGTGCCAGCAGTCCATCTGGGGCCAACGTCCTGACTTTC | CASSPSGANVLTF
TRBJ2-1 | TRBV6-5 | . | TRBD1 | TGTGCCAGCAGTTACTCTCCGCGACAGGGGTTCAATGAGCAGTTCTTC | CASSYSPRQGFNEQFF
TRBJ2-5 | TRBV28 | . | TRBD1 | TGTGCCAGCAGTTTAAACAGGGGGTTTTTGCAGACCCAGTACTTC | CASSLNRGFLQTQYF
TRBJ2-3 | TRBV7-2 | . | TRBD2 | TGTGCCAGCAGCTTTGAGGGGCGGGAGATTGGTAGCACAGATACGCAGTATTTT | CASSFEGREIGSTDTQYF
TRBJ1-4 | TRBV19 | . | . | TGTGCCAGTAGTATCTCGACAGGAAAAAAACTGTTTTTT | CASSISTGKKLFF
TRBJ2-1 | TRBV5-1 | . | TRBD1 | TGCGCCAGCAGCTACTCGTACAGGGGACGATCCTACAATGAGCAGTTCTTC | CASSYSYRGRSYNEQFF
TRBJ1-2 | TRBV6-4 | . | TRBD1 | TGTGCCAGCAGCCCTCGGGACAGGGGTAGTGGTGGCTACACCTTC | CASSPRDRGSGGYTF